This TCR beta chain was identified during a study of GPR56 and killer-like receptors on CD4 memory cells (dated by TCRdb to between 2018 and 2020). For the wider study: It was proposed in the study that human CD4+ memory T-cell differentiation and cytokine production potential are marked by progressive acquisition of KLRB1, KLRG1, GPR56 and then KLRF1. The study described its healthy blood donors as age-matched to the liver disease patients, who had a median age of roughly 70 years. Overall study results and their limits: Diversity and similarity analyses were restricted to the 100 most expanded clones per population rather than full repertoires. The authors took the finding that clones dominating late populations 4 and 5 were also present in early populations 1 and 2 as evidence for linear differentiation. TCR repertoires overlapped especially between the late populations 4 and 5, and partly population 3. Clonal frequency was low in the marker-negative population and rose progressively along the proposed pathway, while TCRbeta diversity fell correspondingly.

On this clonotype itself: Its antigen has not been determined.

The CDR3 numbers 13 residues from cysteine through phenylalanine. The DNA sequence is not available. For CDR1 and CDR2, the germline V gene lists SNHLY and FYNNEI. Prior to TCRbeta sequencing, five KLR/GPR56-defined CD4+ populations were enriched by fluorescence-activated cell sorting. TCRbeta repertoires of five CD4+ T-cell subsets defined by KLRB1, KLRG1, GPR56 and KLRF1 expression were sequenced to test a linear memory differentiation pathway. TCR-sequenced cells came from peripheral blood of healthy control individuals, reported as five donors in the TCRbeta analysis figure. Heparinized peripheral blood was collected, and every sample was processed within one hour of being retrieved. Blood was diluted 1:2 in PBS, and peripheral blood mononuclear cells were then isolated from the diluted blood at room temperature by Biocoll density gradient centrifugation. Before flow sorting, CD4+ T cells were magnetically enriched from freshly isolated PBMCs using anti-CD4 MicroBeads. A BD FACSAria II was used to sort CD4+ T cells, enriched from the PBMCs of healthy donors, according to marker expression. Surface staining used anti-KLRB1 clone 191B8, anti-KLRF1 clone 4A4.D10 and anti-KLRG1 clone REA261 antibodies from Miltenyi Biotec.

The sequencer listed for this sample is Illumina HiSeq 2500. To build sequencing libraries, a previously published PCR protocol was used to amplify the recombined TCRbeta locus. In the authors' own workflow: Any read whose average quality score fell below 30 was discarded, and IMSEQ was used to process the reads that remained. Each clonotype was defined by Vbeta gene, Jbeta gene and CDR3 amino acid sequence. To quantify how much the repertoires of different populations overlapped, the Morisita-Horn index was computed on the top 100 expanded clones. Renyi diversity profiles calculated on the top 100 expanded clones were used to evaluate clonal diversity. Each entry corresponds to one CDR3 protein sequence from reads that TCRdb reprocessed, and DNA is not given. None of the V and J calls come from the authors' own analysis; TCRdb made them. The sample table holds 55 to 65 distinct CDR3 sequences.

The sequenced sample was memory CD4+ T cells from blood. The chain links TRBV2 with TRBJ1-1; TCRdb's assignment of TRBD1 cannot be checked, as there is no DNA. The TCR originated in a human donor in good health. The CDR3 protein: CASKGQMNTEAFF.